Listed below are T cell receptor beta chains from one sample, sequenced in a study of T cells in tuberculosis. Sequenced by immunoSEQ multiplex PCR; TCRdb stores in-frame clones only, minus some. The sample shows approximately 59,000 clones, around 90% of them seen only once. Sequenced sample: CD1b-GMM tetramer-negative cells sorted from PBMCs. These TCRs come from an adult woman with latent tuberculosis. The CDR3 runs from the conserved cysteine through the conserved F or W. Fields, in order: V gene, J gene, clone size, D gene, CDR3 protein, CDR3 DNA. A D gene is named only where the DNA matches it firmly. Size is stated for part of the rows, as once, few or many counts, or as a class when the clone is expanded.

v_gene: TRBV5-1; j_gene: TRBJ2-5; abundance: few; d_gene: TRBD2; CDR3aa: CASSPRLATKETQYF; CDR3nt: TGCGCCAGCAGCCCCAGACTAGCAACCAAAGAGACCCAGTACTTC
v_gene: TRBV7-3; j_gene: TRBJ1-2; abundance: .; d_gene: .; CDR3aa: CASSLTKTGYGYTF; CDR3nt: TGTGCCAGCAGCTTAACGAAGACAGGCTATGGCTACACCTTC
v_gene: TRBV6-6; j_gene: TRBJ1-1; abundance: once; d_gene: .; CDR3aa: CASISVTEAFF; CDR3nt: TGTGCCAGCATCTCAGTTACTGAAGCTTTCTTT
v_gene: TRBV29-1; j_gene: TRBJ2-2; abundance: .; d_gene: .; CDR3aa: CSVETEVEFTGELFF; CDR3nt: TGCAGCGTTGAAACAGAAGTAGAATTTACCGGGGAGCTGTTTTTT
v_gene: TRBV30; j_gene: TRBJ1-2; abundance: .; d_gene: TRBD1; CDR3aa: CAWTSGGGYTF; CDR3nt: TGTGCCTGGACGTCAGGGGGTGGCTACACCTTC
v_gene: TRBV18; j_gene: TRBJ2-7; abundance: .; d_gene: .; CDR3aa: CASSPSTTANYEQYF; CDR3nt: TGTGCCAGCTCACCATCGACGACAGCCAACTACGAGCAGTACTTC
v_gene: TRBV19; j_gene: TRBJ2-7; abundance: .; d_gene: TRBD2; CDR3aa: CASSLLAGGRYSYEQYF; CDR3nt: TGTGCCAGTAGTTTACTAGCGGGAGGTCGTTACTCCTACGAGCAGTACTTC
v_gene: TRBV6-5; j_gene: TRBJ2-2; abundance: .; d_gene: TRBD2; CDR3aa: CASRLAGYTGELFF; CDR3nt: TGTGCCAGCCGACTAGCGGGGTACACCGGGGAGCTGTTTTTT
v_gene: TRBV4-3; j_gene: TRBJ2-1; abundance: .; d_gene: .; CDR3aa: CASSQDFPGVGTYNEQFF; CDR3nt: TGCGCCAGCAGCCAAGATTTCCCAGGGGTCGGGACATACAATGAGCAGTTCTTC
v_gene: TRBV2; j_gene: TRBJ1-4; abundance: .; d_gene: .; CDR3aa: CASSGRGLGEKLFF; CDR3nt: TGTGCCAGCAGTGGGCGGGGTCTGGGGGAAAAACTGTTTTTT
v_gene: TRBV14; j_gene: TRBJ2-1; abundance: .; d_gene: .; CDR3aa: CRTNRGGNNEQFF; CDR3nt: TGTCGTACTAACAGGGGGGGGAACAATGAGCAGTTCTTC
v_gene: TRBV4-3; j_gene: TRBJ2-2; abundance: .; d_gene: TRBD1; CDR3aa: CASSPRDRAANTGELFF; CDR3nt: TGCGCCAGCAGCCCCCGGGACAGGGCTGCGAACACCGGGGAGCTGTTTTTT
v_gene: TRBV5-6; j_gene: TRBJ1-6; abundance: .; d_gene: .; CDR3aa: CASSLTGRGSPLHF; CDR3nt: TGTGCCAGCAGCTTGACTGGAAGGGGATCACCCCTCCACTTT
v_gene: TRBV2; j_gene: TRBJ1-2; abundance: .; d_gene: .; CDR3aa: CASSESGVYGYTF; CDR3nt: TGTGCCAGCAGTGAATCCGGGGTTTATGGCTACACCTTC
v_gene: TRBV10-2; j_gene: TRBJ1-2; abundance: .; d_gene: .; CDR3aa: CASSDRGSYGYTF; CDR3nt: TGCGCCAGCAGTGATCGGGGTAGCTATGGCTACACCTTC
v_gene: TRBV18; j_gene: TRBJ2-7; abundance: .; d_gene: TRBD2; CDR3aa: CASSTGTSGSYEQYF; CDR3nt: TGTGCCAGCTCCACCGGGACTAGCGGGAGTTACGAGCAGTACTTC
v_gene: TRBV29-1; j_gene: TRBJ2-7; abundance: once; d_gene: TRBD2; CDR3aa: CSVGELAGEPQYF; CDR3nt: TGCAGCGTTGGTGAGCTAGCGGGGGAACCGCAGTACTTC
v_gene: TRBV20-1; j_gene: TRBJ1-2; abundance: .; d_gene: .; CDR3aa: CSASSNYGYTF; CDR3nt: TGCAGTGCTAGCTCCAACTATGGCTACACCTTC
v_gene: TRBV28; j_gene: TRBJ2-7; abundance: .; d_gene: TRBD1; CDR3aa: CASTYRGLTLSSYEQYF; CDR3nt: TGTGCCAGCACCTACAGGGGGCTCACCCTAAGCTCCTACGAGCAGTACTTC
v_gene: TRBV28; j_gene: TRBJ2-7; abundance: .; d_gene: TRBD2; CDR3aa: CASRPGLAGNLYEQYF; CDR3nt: TGTGCCAGCAGGCCGGGACTAGCGGGGAATCTATACGAGCAGTACTTC
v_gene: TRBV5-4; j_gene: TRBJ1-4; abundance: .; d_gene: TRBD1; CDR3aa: CASSLQGGNEKLFF; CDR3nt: TGTGCCAGCAGCCTACAGGGGGGGAATGAAAAACTGTTTTTT
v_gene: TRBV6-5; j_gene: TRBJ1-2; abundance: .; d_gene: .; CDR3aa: CATFGGGYTF; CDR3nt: TGTGCCACCTTTGGCGGCGGCTACACCTTC
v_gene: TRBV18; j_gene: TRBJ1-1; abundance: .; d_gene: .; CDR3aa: CASSPLIVENTEAFF; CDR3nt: TGTGCCAGCTCACCTCTTATAGTTGAGAACACTGAAGCTTTCTTT
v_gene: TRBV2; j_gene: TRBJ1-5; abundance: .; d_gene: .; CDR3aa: CASSIGAGSGQPQHF; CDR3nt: TGTGCCAGCAGTATAGGGGCTGGGTCAGGGCAGCCCCAGCATTTT
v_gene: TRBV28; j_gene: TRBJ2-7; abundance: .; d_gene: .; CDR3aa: CASSSPSRTASRQYF; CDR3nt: TGTGCCAGCAGTTCTCCCTCGAGGACAGCTTCGAGACAGTACTTC
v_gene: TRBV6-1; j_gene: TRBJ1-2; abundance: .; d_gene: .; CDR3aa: CASSETRGFNGYTF; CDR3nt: TGTGCCAGCAGTGAAACAAGGGGATTTAATGGCTACACCTTC
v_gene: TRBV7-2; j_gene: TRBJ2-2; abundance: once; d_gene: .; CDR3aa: CASSGSGTGELFF; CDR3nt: TGTGCCAGCAGCGGCAGCGGGACCGGGGAGCTGTTTTTT
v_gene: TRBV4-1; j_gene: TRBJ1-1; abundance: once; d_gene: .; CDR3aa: CASSQGSGLRIEAFF; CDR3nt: TGCGCCAGCAGCCAAGGTTCGGGACTGAGGATTGAAGCTTTCTTT
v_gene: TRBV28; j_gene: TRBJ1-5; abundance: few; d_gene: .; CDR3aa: CASRSTGYNQPQHF; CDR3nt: TGTGCCAGCAGGTCTACAGGGTACAATCAGCCCCAGCATTTT
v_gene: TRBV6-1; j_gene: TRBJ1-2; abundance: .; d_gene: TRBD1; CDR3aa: CASSDRAPANYGYTF; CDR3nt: TGTGCCAGCAGCGACAGGGCCCCGGCTAACTATGGCTACACCTTC
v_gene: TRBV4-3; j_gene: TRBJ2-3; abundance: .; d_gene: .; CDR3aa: CASSQGDFYTDTQYF; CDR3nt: TGCGCCAGCAGCCAAGGGGACTTCTACACAGATACGCAGTATTTT
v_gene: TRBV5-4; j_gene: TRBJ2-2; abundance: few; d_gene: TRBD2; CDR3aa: CASSSGLAGRTGELFF; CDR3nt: TGTGCCAGCAGCTCCGGACTAGCGGGCCGCACCGGGGAGCTGTTTTTT
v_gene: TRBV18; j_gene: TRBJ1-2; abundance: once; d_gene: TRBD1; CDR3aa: CASSPDLGTANNYGYTF; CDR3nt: TGTGCCAGCTCACCAGATCTCGGGACAGCAAATAACTATGGCTACACCTTC
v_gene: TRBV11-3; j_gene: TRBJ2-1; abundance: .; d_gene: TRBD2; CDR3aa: CASSARTSGSSHEQFF; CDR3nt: TGTGCCAGCAGCGCCCGGACTAGCGGGAGTTCTCATGAGCAGTTCTTC
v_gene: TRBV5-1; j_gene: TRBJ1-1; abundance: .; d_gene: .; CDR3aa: CASSDTAGPGEAFF; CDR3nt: TGCGCCAGCAGCGATACTGCGGGACCGGGTGAAGCTTTCTTT
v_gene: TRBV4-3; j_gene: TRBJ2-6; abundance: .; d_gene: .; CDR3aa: CASSQETGSGANVLTF; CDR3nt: TGCGCCAGCAGCCAGGAGACAGGTTCTGGGGCCAACGTCCTGACTTTC
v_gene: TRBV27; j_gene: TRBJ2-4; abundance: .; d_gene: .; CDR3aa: CASSLGVGKNIQYF; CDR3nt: TGTGCCAGCAGCCTCGGGGTGGGGAAAAACATTCAGTACTTC
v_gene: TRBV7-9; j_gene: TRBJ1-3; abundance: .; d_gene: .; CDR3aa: CASSSRDRSGNTIYF; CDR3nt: TGTGCCAGCAGCTCCCGCGACAGGTCTGGAAACACCATATATTTT
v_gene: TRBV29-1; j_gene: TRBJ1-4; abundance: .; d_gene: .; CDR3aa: CRKWTSGTNEKLFF; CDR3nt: TGCAGGAAATGGACGAGCGGGACTAATGAAAAACTGTTTTTT
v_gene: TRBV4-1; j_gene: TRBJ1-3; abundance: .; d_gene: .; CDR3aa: CASTGSGNTIYF; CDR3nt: TGCGCCAGCACGGGGTCTGGAAACACCATATATTTT
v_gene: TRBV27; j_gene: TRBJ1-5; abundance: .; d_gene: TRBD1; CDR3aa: CASSLSSGQGSNQPQHF; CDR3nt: TGTGCCAGCAGTTTATCGTCAGGACAGGGGAGCAATCAGCCCCAGCATTTT
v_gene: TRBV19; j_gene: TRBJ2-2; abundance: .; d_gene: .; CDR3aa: CATRWAENTGELFF; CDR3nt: TGTGCCACCAGGTGGGCTGAGAACACCGGGGAGCTGTTTTTT
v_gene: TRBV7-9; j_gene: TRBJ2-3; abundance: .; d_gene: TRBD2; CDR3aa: CASRLTSGGFTDTQYF; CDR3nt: TGTGCCAGCAGACTTACTAGCGGGGGGTTCACAGATACGCAGTATTTT
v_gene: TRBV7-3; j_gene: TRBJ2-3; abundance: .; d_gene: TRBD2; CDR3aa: CASSSGLAGEGDTQYF; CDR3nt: TGTGCCAGCAGCAGCGGACTAGCGGGAGAGGGAGATACGCAGTATTTT
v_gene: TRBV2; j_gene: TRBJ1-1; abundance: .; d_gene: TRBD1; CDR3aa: CASSEELLQGTEAFF; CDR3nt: TGTGCCAGCAGTGAAGAGCTTTTACAGGGGACTGAAGCTTTCTTT
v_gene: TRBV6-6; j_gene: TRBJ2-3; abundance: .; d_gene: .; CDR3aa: CASSYLAESDTQYF; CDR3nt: TGTGCCAGCAGTTACTTAGCGGAATCAGATACGCAGTATTTT
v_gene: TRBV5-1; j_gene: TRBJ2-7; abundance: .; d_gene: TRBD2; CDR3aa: CASRGSRGAGEQYF; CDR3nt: TGCGCCAGCAGGGGGTCGCGGGGGGCCGGGGAGCAGTACTTC
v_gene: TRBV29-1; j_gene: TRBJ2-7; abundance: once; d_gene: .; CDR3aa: CSVNLSSYEQYF; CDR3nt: TGCAGCGTCAACCTTAGCTCCTACGAGCAGTACTTC
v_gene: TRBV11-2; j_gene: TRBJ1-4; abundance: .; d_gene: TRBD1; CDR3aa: CASSSYTGATNEKLFF; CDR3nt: TGTGCCAGCAGCTCCTACACAGGGGCCACTAATGAAAAACTGTTTTTT
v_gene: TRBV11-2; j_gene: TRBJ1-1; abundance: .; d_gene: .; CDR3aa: CASSRRGRGNTEAFF; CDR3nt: TGTGCCAGCAGCCGCAGGGGTAGAGGGAACACTGAAGCTTTCTTT
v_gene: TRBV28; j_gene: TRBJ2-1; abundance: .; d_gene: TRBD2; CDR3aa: CASSSPNRLAGIKSSYNEQFF; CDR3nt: TGTGCCAGCAGTTCCCCGAATCGACTAGCGGGTATTAAGAGCTCCTACAATGAGCAGTTCTTC
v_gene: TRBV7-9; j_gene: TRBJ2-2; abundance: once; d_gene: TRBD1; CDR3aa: CASSPGQGSPGELFF; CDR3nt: TGTGCCAGCAGCCCTGGACAGGGATCGCCCGGGGAGCTGTTTTTT
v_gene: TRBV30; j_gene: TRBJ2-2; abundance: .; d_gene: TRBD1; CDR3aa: CACRGRTGELFF; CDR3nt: TGTGCCTGCAGGGGGCGGACCGGGGAGCTGTTTTTT
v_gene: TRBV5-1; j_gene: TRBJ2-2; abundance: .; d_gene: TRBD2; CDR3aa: CASSPRAGGIGGELFF; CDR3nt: TGCGCCAGCAGCCCGAGGGCCGGGGGGATCGGCGGGGAGCTGTTTTTT
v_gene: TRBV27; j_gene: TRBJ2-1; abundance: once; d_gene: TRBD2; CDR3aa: CASSFIAGGPNEQFF; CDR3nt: TGTGCCAGCAGTTTCATAGCGGGAGGGCCAAATGAGCAGTTCTTC
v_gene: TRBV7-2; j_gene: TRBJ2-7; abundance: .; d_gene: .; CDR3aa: CASSRLRGTYEQYF; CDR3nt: TGTGCCAGCAGCCGCCTTAGGGGCACCTACGAGCAGTACTTC
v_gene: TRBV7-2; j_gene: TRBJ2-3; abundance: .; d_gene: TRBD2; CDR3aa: CASSTGTSLGSAQYF; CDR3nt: TGTGCCAGCAGCACTGGGACTAGCTTGGGTTCGGCGCAGTATTTT
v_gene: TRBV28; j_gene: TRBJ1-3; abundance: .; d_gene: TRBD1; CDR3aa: CASSINTGAGNTIYF; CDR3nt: TGTGCCAGCAGTATAAACACAGGGGCTGGAAACACCATATATTTT
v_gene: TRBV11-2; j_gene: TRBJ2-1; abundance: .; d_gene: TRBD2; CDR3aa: CASSRWGLAGRDEQFF; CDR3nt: TGTGCCAGCAGCCGCTGGGGACTAGCGGGTCGGGATGAGCAGTTCTTC
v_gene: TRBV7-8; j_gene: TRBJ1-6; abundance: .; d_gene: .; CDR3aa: CASGDRRNNSPLHF; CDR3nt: TGTGCCAGCGGAGACAGGAGGAATAATTCACCCCTCCACTTT